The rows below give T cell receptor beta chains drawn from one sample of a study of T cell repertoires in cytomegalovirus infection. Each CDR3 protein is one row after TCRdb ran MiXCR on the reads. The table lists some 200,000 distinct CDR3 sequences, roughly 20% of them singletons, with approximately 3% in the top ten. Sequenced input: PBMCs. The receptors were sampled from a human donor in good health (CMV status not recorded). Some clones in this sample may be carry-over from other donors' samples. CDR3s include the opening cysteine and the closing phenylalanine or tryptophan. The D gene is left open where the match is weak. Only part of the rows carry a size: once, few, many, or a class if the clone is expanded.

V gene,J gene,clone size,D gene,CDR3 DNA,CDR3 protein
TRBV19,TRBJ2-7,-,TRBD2,TGTGCCAGTAGTACCGGGACTAGCAGAAGCTCCTACGAGCAGTACTTC,CASSTGTSRSSYEQYF
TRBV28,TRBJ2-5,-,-,TGTGCCAGCAGTTCAGGACGCCTGACCCAGTACTTC,CASSSGRLTQYF
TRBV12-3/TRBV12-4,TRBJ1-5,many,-,TGTGCCAGCAGCTTAGGAGGGGTTCAGCCCCAGCATTTT,CASSLGGVQPQHF
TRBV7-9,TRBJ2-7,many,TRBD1,TGTGCCAGCAGCTTAACGGGGACAGATCTCTACGAGCAGTACTTC,CASSLTGTDLYEQYF
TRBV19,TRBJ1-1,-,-,TGTGCCAGTAACCCGGGGGGGAACACTGAAGCTTTCTTT,CASNPGGNTEAFF
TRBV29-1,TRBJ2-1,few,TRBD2,TGCAGCGTTACCAGCGGGAGTAAGTACAATGAGCAGTTCTTC,CSVTSGSKYNEQFF
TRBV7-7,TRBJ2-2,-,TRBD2,TGTGCTAGCAGCCTTCGGACTAGCGGGATTGTGTCCGGGGAGCTGTTTTTT,CASSLRTSGIVSGELFF
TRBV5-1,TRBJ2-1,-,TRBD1,TGCGCCAGCAGCGTGACAGGGAATACGGATGAGCAGTTCTTC,CASSVTGNTDEQFF
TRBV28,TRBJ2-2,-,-,TGTGCCAGCAGTTTAAGAGCCCGGGGGCTCACCGGGGAGCTGTTTTTT,CASSLRARGLTGELFF
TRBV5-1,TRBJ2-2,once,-,TGCGCCAGCAGCTTCCACCTTCTTGTCAGGGTAGAGACCGGGGAGCTGTTTTTT,CASSFHLLVRVETGELFF
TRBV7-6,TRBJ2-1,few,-,TGTGCCAGCAGCAACCCCAGGTTGTCGCGCAATGAGCAGTTCTTC,CASSNPRLSRNEQFF
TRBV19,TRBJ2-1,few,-,TGTGCCAGTAAGCGGGCGGTCGCGGGGTGGAATGAGCAGTTCTTC,CASKRAVAGWNEQFF
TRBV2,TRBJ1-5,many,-,TGTGCCAGCAGCTCCGGGCATAGCAATCAGCCCCAGCATTTT,CASSSGHSNQPQHF
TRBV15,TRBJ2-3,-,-,TGTGCCACCAGCAGAGTTGCTGGAGATACGCAGTATTTT,CATSRVAGDTQYF
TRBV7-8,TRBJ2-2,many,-,TGTGCCAGCAGCCAGGGGGGGGACGGCGGGGAGCTGTTTTTT,CASSQGGDGGELFF
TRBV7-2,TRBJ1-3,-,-,TGTGCCAGCAGCACCGACGGGGGGGTGGGAGGAAACACCATATATTTT,CASSTDGGVGGNTIYF
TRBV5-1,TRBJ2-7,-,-,TGCGCCAGCAGCCAGGGCGGCGGAAACTCCTACGAGCAGTACTTC,CASSQGGGNSYEQYF
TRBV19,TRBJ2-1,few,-,TGTGCCAGTAGTAGATCCAGAGATGAGCAGTTCTTC,CASSRSRDEQFF
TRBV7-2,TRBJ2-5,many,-,TGTGCCAGCAGCTTCCCCGACAGGCACGAGACCCAGTACTTC,CASSFPDRHETQYF
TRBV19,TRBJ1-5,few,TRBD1,TGTGCCAGCCAGGACAGGGCTTCTTACCAGCCCCAGCATTTT,CASQDRASYQPQHF
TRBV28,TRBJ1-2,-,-,TGTGCCAGCAGGAGGGGGGGCGCTGGGTATGGCTACACCTTC,CASRRGGAGYGYTF
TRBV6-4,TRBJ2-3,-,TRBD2,TGTGCCAGCAGTGACTCGGGTTCGGGGGGAGATACGCAGTATTTT,CASSDSGSGGDTQYF
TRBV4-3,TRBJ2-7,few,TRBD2,TGCGCCAGCAGCCAAGCCCTAGCGGGAGACTCCGAGCAGTACTTC,CASSQALAGDSEQYF
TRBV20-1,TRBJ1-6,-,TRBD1,TGCAGTGCTAGAGGTGTCCTCGGGACAGGGGATAGCTCCTATAATTCACCCCTCCACTTT,CSARGVLGTGDSSYNSPLHF
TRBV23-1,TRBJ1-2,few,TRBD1,TGCGCCAGCAGAAAAAAAAGGACAGGGTGCTATGGCTACACCTTC,CASRKKRTGCYGYTF
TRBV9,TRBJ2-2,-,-,TGTGCCAGCAGCTTACCCCCCGGGGTTACGAACACCGGGGAGCTGTTTTTT,CASSLPPGVTNTGELFF
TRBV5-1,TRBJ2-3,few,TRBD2,TGCGCCAGCAGCTTGGAAGCGGGGCCCCACACAGATACGCAGTATTTT,CASSLEAGPHTDTQYF
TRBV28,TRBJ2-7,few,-,TGTGCCAGCAGTTTATCCCCCGGCAACTACGAGCAGTACTTC,CASSLSPGNYEQYF
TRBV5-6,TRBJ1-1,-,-,TGTGCCAGCACCCCTCGGACAGTCATGAACACTGAAGCTTTCTTT,CASTPRTVMNTEAFF
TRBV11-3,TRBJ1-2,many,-,TGTGCCCGCAGGCGAGGCTACACCTTC,CARRRGYTF
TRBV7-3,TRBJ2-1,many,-,TGTGCCAGCAGCTTATCCCTAGCTGGCAATGAGCAGTTCTTC,CASSLSLAGNEQFF
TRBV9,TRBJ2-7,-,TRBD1,TGTGCCAGCAGCGTAGGAGTACAGGGGGCCTGGGAGCAGTACTTC,CASSVGVQGAWEQYF
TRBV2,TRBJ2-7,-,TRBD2,TGTGCCAGCAGTGAATTGGAAGCGGGAGCTTCTGAGCAGTACTTC,CASSELEAGASEQYF
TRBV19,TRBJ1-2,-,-,TGTGCCAGTAGTCCCGGGGCCCCCTATGGCTACACCTTC,CASSPGAPYGYTF
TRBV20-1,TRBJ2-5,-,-,TGCAGTGCTACTGGGGGCACCCAAGAGACCCAGTACTTC,CSATGGTQETQYF
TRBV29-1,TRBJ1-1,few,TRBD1,TGCAGCGTTGGAAACAGGGGGCATACTGAAGCTTTCTTT,CSVGNRGHTEAFF
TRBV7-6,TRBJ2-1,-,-,TGTGCCAGCAGCCTCCAACGGGGGTTGCGGAATGAGCAGTTCTTC,CASSLQRGLRNEQFF
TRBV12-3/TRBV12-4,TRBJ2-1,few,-,TGTGCCAGCAGTTTCCCCCCCAGCTCCTACAATGAGCAGTTCTTC,CASSFPPSSYNEQFF
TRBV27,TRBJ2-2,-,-,TGTGCCAGCAGTTCAAGAGGGCAAGGCGCCGGGGAGCTGTTTTTT,CASSSRGQGAGELFF
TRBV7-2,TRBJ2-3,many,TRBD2,TGTGCCAGCAGCTTAGCGTTTCTAGCGGGAGGGCTGCCAGATACGCAGTATTTT,CASSLAFLAGGLPDTQYF
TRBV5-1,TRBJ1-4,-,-,TGCGCCAGCAGCTTGGATATCGGGGAAAAACTGTTTTTT,CASSLDIGEKLFF
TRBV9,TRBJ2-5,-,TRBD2,TGTGCCAGCAGCGCTAGTAGCGGGAGGGCCGGAGAGACCCAGTACTTC,CASSASSGRAGETQYF
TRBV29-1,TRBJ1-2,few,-,TGCAGCGTTGACCTGGGAGGATATGGCTACACCTTC,CSVDLGGYGYTF
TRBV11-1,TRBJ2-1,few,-,TGTGCCAGCAACGTATGGGGTCTAGCGCGGGGCAATGAGCAGTTCTTC,CASNVWGLARGNEQFF
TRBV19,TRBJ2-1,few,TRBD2,TGTGCCAGTACTCAAGGGACTAGCGGGCACAATGAGCAGTTCTTC,CASTQGTSGHNEQFF
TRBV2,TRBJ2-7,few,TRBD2,TGTGCCAGCAGGGGGACTAGCGGCTACGAGCAGTACTTC,CASRGTSGYEQYF
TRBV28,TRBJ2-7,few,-,TGTGCCAGCATTACCCGGGACTCCTACGAGCAGTACTTC,CASITRDSYEQYF
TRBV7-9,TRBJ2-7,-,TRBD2,TGTGCCAGCAGCTTAATCCGTCTAGCGGGATTCTACGAGCAGTACTTC,CASSLIRLAGFYEQYF
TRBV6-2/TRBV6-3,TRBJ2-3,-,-,TGTGCCAGCAGCCGTTTGGATACGCAGTATTTT,CASSRLDTQYF
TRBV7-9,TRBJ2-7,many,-,TGTGCCAGCAGCTCAGGGGTCCCGGGAATTCCCTCCTACGAGCAGTACTTC,CASSSGVPGIPSYEQYF
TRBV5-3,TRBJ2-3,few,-,TGTGCCAGCAGCTTGCCTCTAGGTAGCACAGATACGCAGTATTTT,CASSLPLGSTDTQYF